These 32 T cell receptor beta chains originate from one sample sequenced in a study of blood T cell repertoires in COVID-19. Generated by immunoSEQ multiplex PCR, the TCRdb table keeps only in-frame clones and is missing some. The sample yields approximately 65,000 clones, about nine tenths seen once. Sequenced: peripheral blood. The origin of the receptors is a woman between 18 and 29 years old with acute or convalescent COVID-19.

This chain connects TRBV6-2 or TRBV6-3 to TRBJ2-3, with 7 bases aligning to TRBD2. J gave up 2 bases and V 6 bases, and 20 bases lay outside the gene matches. The CDR3 extends over 19 amino acids. CDR1 and CDR2 from the germline V gene are MNHEY and SVGEGT. The CDR3 DNA reads TGTGCCAGCAGCCACCAAAGAATAAACCGGGACTACAACACAGATACGCAGTATTTT. Amino acids: CASSHQRINRDYNTDTQYF.

The chain is built from TRBV6-1 and TRBJ2-2; the D is unclear. CDR3 length: 14 residues. The V gene lost 3 bases and the J gene lost 0 bases, with 5 bases spanning the gap. Germline V gene sequence: CDR1 MNHNS, CDR2 SASEGT. In nucleotides, the CDR3 is TGTGCCAGCAGTGACACACCGAACACCGGGGAGCTGTTTTTT. This sequence encodes CASSDTPNTGELFF.

V usage is TRBV28 and J usage is TRBJ1-6, with D unresolved. With 4 bases removed from V and 8 bases from J, the gap between germline ends came to 12 bases. The CDR3 extends over 14 amino acids. Per germline, CDR1 MDHEN and CDR2 SYDVKM. The CDR3 loop is CASSWYGRDSPLHF. CDR3 DNA sequence: TGTGCCAGCAGTTGGTACGGGAGGGATTCACCCCTCCACTTT. The full variable domain, rest sourced from reference TRBV28 and TRBJ1-6, is DVKVTQSSRYLVKRTGEKVFLECVQDMDHENMFWYRQDPGLGLRLIYFSYDVKMKEKGDIPEGYSVSREKKERFSLILESASTNQTSMYLCASSWYGRDSPLHFGNGTRLTVT.

V usage is TRBV10-3 and J usage is TRBJ1-2; 11 bases map to TRBD1. Per the germline V gene, CDR1 is ENHRY and CDR2 is SYGVKD. The CDR3 has 15 residues. J gave up 7 bases and V 0 bases, and 4 bases lay outside the gene matches. The CDR3 sequence is CAISESGQGARGYTF. CDR3 DNA sequence: TGTGCCATCAGTGAGTCTGGACAGGGGGCGCGTGGCTACACCTTC.

V is TRBV7-9 and J is TRBJ2-1, with 7 bases lining up with TRBD2. Trimming at V came to 7 bases and at J to 3 bases, leaving 12 bases not matched to a gene. Looked up from germline, CDR1 is SEHNR and CDR2 is FQNEAQ (reference sequence). The CDR3 is 16 residues long. As DNA, the CDR3 is TGTGCCAGCACCGTAGAAGCGGGAATCCTCTACAATGAGCAGTTCTTC. Protein sequence: CASTVEAGILYNEQFF.

This clone occurred a few times. CDR3 in DNA: TGTGCCAGCAGCCCGGGGATTCAGGCTTCACCCCTCCACTTT. Protein sequence: CASSPGIQASPLHF. The J gene is TRBJ1-6, the V gene TRBV3-1 (or the pseudogene TRBV3-2), with unresolved D. The CDR3 sequence is 14 residues long. V was cut by 4 bases and J by 9 bases, with 13 bases left in between. In germline, CDR1 is LGHDT, CDR2 YNNKEL (reference sequence).

The V and J genes are TRBV15 and TRBJ2-1, with D tentatively TRBD2 (5 bases). The CDR3 consists of 17 residues. Trimming stripped 1 base from V and 2 bases from J, with 15 bases between. The germline CDR1 and CDR2 sequences are LNHNV and YYDKDF (reference sequence). The CDR3 region is CATSRGPLSGPYNEQFF. The CDR3 DNA reads as TGTGCCACCAGCAGAGGCCCCTTGAGCGGCCCCTACAATGAGCAGTTCTTC. Based on the CDR3 plus reference TRBV15 and TRBJ2-1, the full variable domain is DAMVIQNPRYQVTQFGKPVTLSCSQTLNHNVMYWYQQKSSQAPKLLFHYYDKDFNNEADTPDNFQSRRPNTSFCFLDIRSPGLGDTAMYLCATSRGPLSGPYNEQFFGPGTRLTVL.

CDR3 DNA: TGCGCCAGCAGCCAAGATCTCTACCTCGATGAGCAGTTCTTC. Residues: CASSQDLYLDEQFF. The chain has TRBV4-3 and TRBJ2-1; unclear D gene. CDR1 is LGHNA and CDR2 is YSLEER in the germline V gene. V lost 0 bases and J 8 bases, leaving 11 bases between the germline ends. There are 14 residues in the CDR3.

This clone has a single count. The J gene is TRBJ1-4, the V gene TRBV21-1; the table's D call, TRBD1, has no DNA check behind it. TRBV21-1 is classified as a pseudogene. The CDR3 length is 16 residues. CDR3 residues: CASSNRTEDRNEKLFF. The CDR3 DNA follows: TGTGCCAGCAGCAACAGGACAGAAGACAGAAATGAAAAACTGTTTTTT.

This chain uses TRBV15 with TRBJ2-7; perhaps TRBD2 as D (5 bases). CDR3 size: 16 residues. Looked up from germline, CDR1 is LNHNV and CDR2 is YYDKDF (reference sequence). Trimming took off 0 bases at V and 5 bases at J, with 17 bases between the two ends. The CDR3 DNA sequence: TGTGCCACCAGCAGAGACCTAGCACGCTTCCTCAACGAGCAGTACTTC. It specifies CATSRDLARFLNEQYF.

The V gene is TRBV9, the J gene TRBJ2-7; TRBD2 is a possible D gene (6 bases). The V and J ends lost 0 bases and 6 bases respectively, with 13 bases between them. This CDR3 comprises 14 residues. Germline V CDR1 and CDR2: SGDLS, YYNGEE. The CDR3 bases are TGTGCCAGCAGCGTAGACCTTTCCGGGGGCGAGCAGTACTTC. It encodes CASSVDLSGGEQYF. Supplemented by reference TRBV9 and TRBJ2-7, the full variable domain reads DSGVTQTPKHLITATGQRVTLRCSPRSGDLSVYWYQQSLDQGLQFLIQYYNGEERAKGNILERFSAQQFPDLHSELNLSSLELGDSALYFCASSVDLSGGEQYFGPGTRLTVT.

This clone occurred a few times. V gene TRBV28 combines with J gene TRBJ1-4, with 7 bases matching TRBD1. J gave up 1 base and V 4 bases, and 9 bases lay outside the gene matches. CDR1 is MDHEN, CDR2 SYDVKM, per germline. The CDR3 sequence is 17 residues long. As DNA, the CDR3 is TGTGCCAGCAGTTCGGTGACAGGGCGCGGAACTAATGAAAAACTGTTTTTT. It specifies CASSSVTGRGTNEKLFF.

This chain joins TRBV5-6 and TRBJ1-1; D is undetermined. With 1 base removed from V and 5 bases from J, the gap between germline ends came to 18 bases. Germline CDR1 SGHDT, CDR2 YYEEEE. This CDR3 comprises 16 residues. The CDR3 region is CASSLRREERITEAFF. The CDR3 region has the DNA TGTGCCAGCAGCTTGCGGCGGGAGGAAAGGATAACTGAAGCTTTCTTT.

This chain links TRBV9 with TRBJ1-6; 8 bases are a match to TRBD1. The CDR3 is made up of 14 amino acids. Germline CDR1 is SGDLS and CDR2 is YYNGEE. The V gene end was trimmed by 4 bases and the J gene end by 7 bases; junction bases not matched to a gene: 4. In DNA form, the CDR3 reads TGTGCCAGCAGCCCCCGGACAGGGAATTCACCCCTCCACTTT. Translated: CASSPRTGNSPLHF.

The V gene is TRBV19, the J gene TRBJ2-3; D uncertain. The germline V and J ends were trimmed by 4 bases and 9 bases, with 11 bases remaining between them. The CDR3 is made up of 12 amino acids. The germline V gene encodes CDR1 LNHDA and CDR2 SQIVND (reference sequence). CDR3: CASSSDLETQYF. The DNA of the CDR3 is TGTGCCAGTAGTAGCGACTTGGAAACGCAGTATTTT. Combining the CDR3 with reference TRBV19 and TRBJ2-3 gives the whole variable domain DGGITQSPKYLFRKEGQNVTLSCEQNLNHDAMYWYRQDPGQGLRLIYYSQIVNDFQKGDIAEGYSVSREKKESFPLTVTSAQKNPTAFYLCASSSDLETQYFGPGTRLTVL.

The chain links TRBV27 to TRBJ1-1; D perhaps matches TRBD1 (5 bases). The CDR3 consists of 16 residues. Germline V gene lookup returns CDR1 MNHEY and CDR2 SMNVEV (reference sequence). Trimming shortened V by 4 bases and J by 2 bases, and 17 bases separated the two germline ends. The CDR3 protein is CASSSAGGTKNTEAFF. Here the CDR3 DNA reads TGTGCCAGCAGTTCCGCAGGAGGGACTAAAAACACTGAAGCTTTCTTT.

CDR3 residues: CASSRLSGGFTDTQYF. DNA for the CDR3: TGCGCCAGCAGCCGTCTTTCGGGAGGGTTCACAGATACGCAGTATTTT. The J gene is TRBJ2-3, the V gene TRBV4-1; TRBD2 agrees at 8 bases. Trimming at V came to 4 bases and at J to 2 bases, leaving 8 bases not matched to a gene. The CDR3 runs 16 residues. In germline, CDR1 is MGHRA, CDR2 YSYEKL.

This rearrangement joins TRBV6-1 to TRBJ1-3, with a tentative D call TRBD1 (6 bases). Germline V lookup: CDR1 MNHNS, CDR2 SASEGT. Trimming pared 2 bases from V and 0 bases from J, leaving 17 bases between. The CDR3 contains 18 residues. In DNA, the CDR3 is TGTGCCAGCAGTGAACGTAGGGCAGGGGTACACTCTGGAAACACCATATATTTT. This translates into CASSERRAGVHSGNTIYF.

The J gene is TRBJ2-1, the V gene TRBV20-1, with D perhaps matching TRBD1 (5 bases). The ends were cut back, 3 bases at V and 10 bases at J, with 10 bases in the middle. There are 11 residues in the CDR3. Germline CDR1 and CDR2: DFQATT and SNEGSKA (reference sequence). CDR3 loop: CSASQGSEQFF. The DNA for the CDR3 is TGCAGTGCTAGTCAGGGATCCGAGCAGTTCTTC.

The chain has TRBV5-6 and TRBJ1-1; 10 nucleotides align to TRBD1. CDR3 size: 15 residues. Per germline, CDR1 SGHDT and CDR2 YYEEEE. V shed 3 bases, J shed 4 bases, and the junction held 6 bases outside the gene matches. Here the CDR3 reads CASSWGQGMGTEAFF. For the CDR3, the DNA is TGTGCCAGCAGCTGGGGACAGGGGATGGGCACTGAAGCTTTCTTT.

This chain connects TRBV18 to TRBJ1-3; tentative D call: TRBD1 (5 bases). The germline V gene has CDR1 KGHSH and CDR2 LQKENI. The CDR3 loop spans 16 amino acids. Trimming shortened V by 2 bases and J by 2 bases, and 13 bases separated the two germline ends. CDR3 amino acids: CASSPEQGFPGNTIYF. The CDR3 DNA sequence: TGTGCCAGCTCACCAGAGCAGGGATTCCCTGGAAACACCATATATTTT.

The chain has TRBV7-9 and TRBJ1-3; D is ambiguous. The V gene lost 1 base and the J gene lost 0 bases, with 10 bases spanning the gap. CDR1 is SEHNR, CDR2 FQNEAQ, per germline (reference sequence). This CDR3 comprises 16 residues. Written as DNA, the CDR3 is TGTGCCAGCAGCTTAGGTGGCGGGAGCTCTGGAAACACCATATATTTT. Amino acid sequence: CASSLGGGSSGNTIYF.

This clone was seen a single time. V and J are TRBV19 and TRBJ2-1; no definite D call. CDR3 length equals 14 residues. The germline V gene encodes CDR1 LNHDA and CDR2 SQIVND (reference sequence). V was shortened by 1 base and J by 3 bases, with 7 bases between the two germline ends. CDR3 residues: CASSIGSRYNEQFF. CDR3 nucleotides: TGTGCCAGTAGTATAGGTAGCCGCTACAATGAGCAGTTCTTC.

The genes are TRBV7-8 and TRBJ1-1; the match to TRBD1 covers 9 bases. The CDR3 runs to 15 residues. Per germline, CDR1 SGHVS and CDR2 FQNEAQ. V shed 1 base and J 4 bases; nucleotides not matched to a gene: 4. CDR3 residues: CASSLDGTGPTEAFF. CDR3 coding DNA: TGTGCCAGCAGCTTAGATGGGACAGGGCCCACTGAAGCTTTCTTT. Variable domain in full (rest from reference TRBV7-8 and TRBJ1-1): GAGVSQSPRYKVAKRGQDVALRCDPISGHVSLFWYQQALGQGPEFLTYFQNEAQLDKSGLPSDRFFAERPEGSVSTLKIQRTQQEDSAVYLCASSLDGTGPTEAFFGQGTRLTVV.

The J gene is TRBJ2-7, the V gene TRBV7-9; 10 nucleotides align to TRBD2. The CDR3 totals 14 residues. Germline loops: CDR1 SEHNR, CDR2 FQNEAQ (reference sequence). Trimming at V came to 2 bases and at J to 5 bases, leaving 3 bases not matched to a gene. As DNA, the CDR3 is TGTGCCAGCAGCTTAAGGACTAGCGGTGACGAGCAGTACTTC. Translation gives CASSLRTSGDEQYF.

The rearrangement uses TRBV30 and TRBJ1-2, with D tentatively TRBD1 (6 bases). The CDR3 length is 12 residues. Germline V gene lookup returns CDR1 GTSNPN and CDR2 SVGIG (reference sequence). Between the trimmed V and J ends, which lost 2 bases and 2 bases, there was a span of 6 bases. The CDR3 sequence is CAWSRGNYGYTF. CDR3 DNA sequence: TGTGCCTGGAGTAGGGGGAACTATGGCTACACCTTC.

The rearrangement links TRBV5-3 to TRBJ1-1; 7 positions match TRBD1. Being an ORF, TRBV5-3 has a function that is uncertain. J gave up 6 bases and V 0 bases, and 11 bases lay outside the gene matches. CDR3 size: 16 residues. CDR3 loop: CARSLGQGQESPEAFF. The CDR3 DNA reads as TGTGCCAGAAGCTTGGGACAGGGACAAGAAAGCCCTGAAGCTTTCTTT.

The V gene is TRBV19, the J gene TRBJ1-4; tentatively, D is TRBD1 (6 bases). V dropped 3 bases and J dropped 4 bases, with 12 bases sitting between them. This CDR3 region has 15 residues. In germline, CDR1 is LNHDA, CDR2 SQIVND (reference sequence). CDR3 residues: CASSITGPGNEKLFF. CDR3 coding DNA: TGTGCCAGTAGTATTACAGGGCCGGGTAATGAAAAACTGTTTTTT.

The chain uses TRBV5-5 and TRBJ1-1; 11 bases align to TRBD1. V lost 3 bases to trimming and J lost 0 bases; unmatched junction nucleotides: 10. Germline V gives CDR1 SGHKS, CDR2 YYEKEE (reference sequence). This CDR3 is 18 amino acids long. DNA of the CDR3: TGTGCCAGCAGCTATAAAAATGCGGGACAGGGGGTGAACACTGAAGCTTTCTTT. Protein: CASSYKNAGQGVNTEAFF.

The chain joins TRBV6-5 to TRBJ2-3, with TRBD1 identical over 8 bases. CDR1 is MNHEY and CDR2 is SVGAGI in the germline V gene. Trimming removed 6 bases from V and 6 bases from J; junction bases left unmatched: 8. CDR3 length equals 14 residues. The CDR3 DNA sequence: TGTGCCAGCAGCCTCGTACAGGGGGTCGATACGCAGTATTTT. It encodes CASSLVQGVDTQYF.

The chain recombines TRBV5-1 with TRBJ2-7; D might be TRBD1 (5 bases). The CDR3 is 13 amino acids. Trimming pared 0 bases from V and 2 bases from J, leaving 6 bases between. Germline V gives CDR1 SGHRS, CDR2 YFSETQ. As DNA, the CDR3 is TGCGCCAGCAGCTTGGGGACAACCTACGAGCAGTACTTC. Its translation: CASSLGTTYEQYF.

The chain combines TRBV27 with TRBJ2-3; 12 positions match TRBD2. Germline V gene data show CDR1 as MNHEY and CDR2 as SMNVEV (reference sequence). The V segment lost 6 bases and the J segment 1 base; nucleotides outside the gene matches: 5. The CDR3 spans 16 residues. CDR3 in DNA: TGTGCCAGCAGCGATAGGACTAGCGGGGGCACAGATACGCAGTATTTT. This gives the protein CASSDRTSGGTDTQYF.